The rows below give T cell receptor beta chains drawn from one sample of a study of blood T cell repertoires in COVID-19. The protocol was immunoSEQ multiplex PCR, while the TCRdb copy is restricted to in-frame clones and leaves out a portion. The sample yields about 200,000 clones, approximately 82% seen once. What was sequenced was peripheral blood. Source of these receptors: a man aged 45 to 65 with active or convalescent COVID-19. Both conserved end residues are part of each CDR3. A D gene is named only where the DNA matches it firmly. Some rows have no size entry. The others give once, few or many, or a class for an expanded clone.

size: .; J: TRBJ2-3; V: TRBV10-3; D: .; length: 14; CDR3: CAIRPDSRWDTQYF; DNA: TGTGCCATCAGACCAGACTCTAGATGGGATACGCAGTATTTT
size: .; J: TRBJ1-1; V: TRBV5-1; D: TRBD1; length: 16; CDR3: CASSPRQGDLNTEAFF; DNA: TGCGCCAGCAGCCCAAGACAGGGGGACTTGAACACTGAAGCTTTCTTT
size: .; J: TRBJ1-5; V: TRBV10-2; D: .; length: 15; CDR3: CASSADSYSNQPQHF; DNA: TGCGCCAGCAGTGCCGACAGCTATAGCAATCAGCCCCAGCATTTT
size: .; J: TRBJ2-7; V: TRBV28; D: TRBD1; length: 14; CDR3: CASSYRTGPYEQYF; DNA: TGTGCCAGCAGTTATCGGACAGGGCCCTACGAGCAGTACTTC
size: .; J: TRBJ2-5; V: TRBV12-3/TRBV12-4; D: TRBD2; length: 13; CDR3: CASGAVGGETQYF; DNA: TGTGCCAGCGGGGCGGTCGGGGGGGAGACCCAGTACTTC
size: .; J: TRBJ1-6; V: TRBV3-1/TRBV3-2; D: .; length: 12; CDR3: CASSQGVSALHF; DNA: TGTGCCAGCAGCCAAGGCGTCTCTGCCCTCCACTTT
size: .; J: TRBJ2-5; V: TRBV18; D: TRBD1; length: 14; CDR3: CASSSRDSQETQYF; DNA: TGTGCCAGCTCATCACGGGACAGCCAAGAGACCCAGTACTTC
size: .; J: TRBJ2-1; V: TRBV5-4; D: TRBD2; length: 15; CDR3: CASSWREGLNNEQFF; DNA: TGTGCCAGCAGCTGGAGGGAGGGTCTCAACAATGAGCAGTTCTTC
size: few; J: TRBJ2-7; V: TRBV28; D: .; length: 13; CDR3: CASSTYRVYEQYF; DNA: TGTGCCAGCAGTACCTACAGGGTCTACGAGCAGTACTTC
size: .; J: TRBJ1-2; V: TRBV5-4; D: .; length: 13; CDR3: CASSLEGNYGYTF; DNA: TGTGCCAGCAGCCTAGAGGGCAACTATGGCTACACCTTC
size: .; J: TRBJ2-4; V: TRBV5-5; D: .; length: 13; CDR3: CASSLGGGSIQYF; DNA: TGTGCCAGCAGCTTAGGAGGCGGAAGCATTCAGTACTTC
size: once; J: TRBJ2-3; V: TRBV3-1/TRBV3-2; D: .; length: 15; CDR3: CASSHGTFPPDTQYF; DNA: TGTGCCAGCAGCCACGGGACTTTCCCGCCAGATACGCAGTATTTT
size: .; J: TRBJ2-2; V: TRBV4-3; D: TRBD1; length: 15; CDR3: CASSFGQGNTGELFF; DNA: TGCGCCAGCAGCTTTGGACAGGGTAACACCGGGGAGCTGTTTTTT
size: .; J: TRBJ1-4; V: TRBV3-1/TRBV3-2; D: .; length: 14; CDR3: CASSSWGRDEKLFF; DNA: TGTGCCAGCTCTTCGTGGGGGCGCGATGAAAAACTGTTTTTT
size: .; J: TRBJ2-5; V: TRBV12-2; D: .; length: 17; CDR3: CASRLGCSGGAYETQYF; DNA: TGTGCAAGTCGCTTAGGCTGCAGCGGGGGGGCTTATGAGACCCAGTACTTC
size: once; J: TRBJ2-5; V: TRBV4-2; D: TRBD2; length: 14; CDR3: CASSRSGGAETQYF; DNA: TGTGCCAGCAGCCGTAGCGGGGGGGCGGAGACCCAGTACTTC
size: .; J: TRBJ1-5; V: TRBV27; D: TRBD1; length: 16; CDR3: CASSRSQGASNQPQHF; DNA: TGTGCCAGCAGTCGGTCACAGGGGGCAAGCAATCAGCCCCAGCATTTT
size: once; J: TRBJ2-5; V: TRBV7-8; D: .; length: 16; CDR3: CASSLSIARLQETQYF; DNA: TGTGCCAGCAGCTTATCGATCGCCAGGCTCCAAGAGACCCAGTACTTC
size: .; J: TRBJ2-7; V: TRBV19; D: TRBD1; length: 14; CDR3: CASSRDRGRYEQYF; DNA: TGTGCCAGTAGTAGGGACAGGGGAAGATACGAGCAGTACTTC
size: .; J: TRBJ1-6; V: TRBV28; D: TRBD1; length: 19; CDR3: CASTRRTGKKSSYNSPLHF; DNA: TGTGCCAGCACCAGACGGACAGGGAAAAAGAGCTCCTATAATTCACCCCTCCACTTT
size: .; J: TRBJ1-5; V: TRBV18; D: .; length: 14; CDR3: CASSPQGGDQPQHF; DNA: TGTGCCAGCTCACCACAGGGGGGGGATCAGCCCCAGCATTTT
size: .; J: TRBJ2-5; V: TRBV4-3; D: .; length: 15; CDR3: CASSQGEIAQETQYF; DNA: TGCGCCAGCAGCCAAGGAGAAATTGCCCAAGAGACCCAGTACTTC
size: .; J: TRBJ2-1; V: TRBV7-9; D: .; length: 14; CDR3: CASSLGQRYNEQFF; DNA: TGTGCCAGCAGCTTAGGGCAGCGGTACAATGAGCAGTTCTTC
size: .; J: TRBJ2-1; V: TRBV5-1; D: TRBD2; length: 15; CDR3: CASSLGAGGYNEQFF; DNA: TGCGCCAGCAGCTTGGGAGCGGGAGGCTACAATGAGCAGTTCTTC
size: .; J: TRBJ1-6; V: TRBV19; D: .; length: 20; CDR3: CASSIDLGLKGSVGNSPLHF; DNA: TGTGCCAGTAGTATAGATTTGGGGCTAAAGGGTTCGGTTGGTAATTCACCCCTCCACTTT
size: .; J: TRBJ2-1; V: TRBV5-1; D: .; length: 13; CDR3: CASSLGLDNEQFF; DNA: TGCGCCAGCAGCTTGGGACTAGACAATGAGCAGTTCTTC
size: .; J: TRBJ2-1; V: TRBV7-3; D: TRBD2; length: 15; CDR3: CASSSPEREGNEQFF; DNA: TGTGCCAGCAGCTCCCCTGAGCGGGAGGGCAATGAGCAGTTCTTC
size: .; J: TRBJ2-5; V: TRBV28; D: TRBD1; length: 17; CDR3: CASSFSWDRTTGETQYF; DNA: TGTGCCAGCAGTTTCTCGTGGGACAGGACCACTGGAGAGACCCAGTACTTC
size: .; J: TRBJ2-3; V: TRBV18; D: TRBD2; length: 16; CDR3: CASSPSLLAATDTQYF; DNA: TGTGCCAGCTCACCATCACTACTAGCGGCCACAGATACGCAGTATTTT
size: .; J: TRBJ2-3; V: TRBV11-3; D: TRBD1; length: 14; CDR3: CASSRDRQTDTQYF; DNA: TGTGCCAGCAGCCGGGACAGACAAACAGATACGCAGTATTTT
size: few; J: TRBJ1-1; V: TRBV19; D: .; length: 13; CDR3: CASSIRRDTEAFF; DNA: TGTGCCAGTAGTATAAGGAGGGACACTGAAGCTTTCTTT
size: .; J: TRBJ2-2; V: TRBV7-9; D: .; length: 14; CDR3: CASSLVLEAGELFF; DNA: TGTGCCAGCAGCTTAGTGCTCGAGGCCGGGGAGCTGTTTTTT
size: .; J: TRBJ1-2; V: TRBV9; D: TRBD1; length: 14; CDR3: CASSPTGSVYGYTF; DNA: TGTGCCAGCAGCCCGACAGGGTCGGTCTATGGCTACACCTTC
size: .; J: TRBJ1-4; V: TRBV9; D: TRBD1; length: 16; CDR3: CASSVSEGQGNEKLFF; DNA: TGTGCCAGCAGCGTGTCCGAGGGACAGGGAAATGAAAAACTGTTTTTT
size: .; J: TRBJ2-3; V: TRBV10-3; D: TRBD2; length: 15; CDR3: CAISENGGALATQYF; DNA: TGTGCCATCAGTGAGAACGGGGGGGCCTTAGCTACGCAGTATTTT
size: .; J: TRBJ1-5; V: TRBV6-5; D: .; length: 12; CDR3: CASSYPQGPQHF; DNA: TGTGCCAGCAGTTACCCCCAGGGGCCCCAGCATTTT
size: .; J: TRBJ2-6; V: TRBV9; D: TRBD1; length: 20; CDR3: CASSVVTGGFSLSGANVLTF; DNA: TGTGCCAGCAGCGTAGTTACAGGGGGATTCTCACTCTCTGGGGCCAACGTCCTGACTTTC
size: .; J: TRBJ2-3; V: TRBV28; D: .; length: 16; CDR3: CASAPAFQGYTDTQYF; DNA: TGTGCCAGCGCGCCCGCTTTCCAGGGATACACAGATACGCAGTATTTT
size: .; J: TRBJ2-7; V: TRBV19; D: TRBD1; length: 15; CDR3: CASSIRDRGPYEQYF; DNA: TGTGCCAGTAGTATCCGGGACAGGGGGCCCTACGAGCAGTACTTC
size: few; J: TRBJ2-3; V: TRBV5-1; D: TRBD2; length: 16; CDR3: CASSLRSSGRVDTQYF; DNA: TGCGCCAGCAGCTTGCGGTCTAGCGGGAGGGTAGATACGCAGTATTTT
size: .; J: TRBJ2-5; V: TRBV18; D: TRBD2; length: 16; CDR3: CASSPPSGRTRETQYF; DNA: TGTGCCAGCTCACCACCGAGCGGGAGGACTAGGGAGACCCAGTACTTC
size: .; J: TRBJ2-7; V: TRBV6-2/TRBV6-3; D: .; length: 17; CDR3: CASSFERQGLSSYEQYF; DNA: TGTGCCAGCAGTTTTGAAAGGCAGGGCCTATCCTCCTACGAGCAGTACTTC
size: .; J: TRBJ2-1; V: TRBV10-3; D: TRBD2; length: 17; CDR3: CAIEASGRSLSYNEQFF; DNA: TGTGCCATCGAGGCTAGCGGGAGGTCCCTTTCCTACAATGAGCAGTTCTTC
size: .; J: TRBJ2-1; V: TRBV27; D: TRBD1; length: 13; CDR3: CASALGGQVEQFF; DNA: TGTGCCAGCGCCCTAGGGGGACAGGTTGAGCAGTTCTTC
size: .; J: TRBJ2-2; V: TRBV5-1; D: .; length: 15; CDR3: CASSFGGGDTGELFF; DNA: TGCGCCAGCAGCTTTGGAGGGGGCGACACCGGGGAGCTGTTTTTT
size: few; J: TRBJ1-2; V: TRBV20-1; D: .; length: 11; CDR3: CSASAGVGYTF; DNA: TGCAGTGCTAGCGCGGGGGTTGGCTACACCTTC
size: .; J: TRBJ2-3; V: TRBV7-2; D: TRBD2; length: 17; CDR3: CASSLLTSGGHTDTQYF; DNA: TGTGCCAGCAGCTTACTGACTAGCGGGGGGCACACAGATACGCAGTATTTT
size: .; J: TRBJ2-1; V: TRBV12-2; D: .; length: 17; CDR3: CASRPGQVSTDYNEQFF; DNA: TGTGCAAGTCGCCCGGGACAGGTGAGCACGGACTACAATGAGCAGTTCTTC
size: .; J: TRBJ2-2; V: TRBV18; D: TRBD1; length: 16; CDR3: CASSRTGQKGTGELFF; DNA: TGTGCCAGCTCTCGAACGGGACAGAAGGGAACCGGGGAGCTGTTTTTT
size: .; J: TRBJ1-1; V: TRBV29-1; D: .; length: 13; CDR3: CSVEVRENTEAFF; DNA: TGCAGCGTTGAGGTCAGGGAGAACACTGAAGCTTTCTTT
size: .; J: TRBJ2-1; V: TRBV7-9; D: TRBD2; length: 16; CDR3: CASTRTSGSSFNEQFF; DNA: TGTGCCAGCACGCGGACTAGCGGGTCCTCTTTCAATGAGCAGTTCTTC